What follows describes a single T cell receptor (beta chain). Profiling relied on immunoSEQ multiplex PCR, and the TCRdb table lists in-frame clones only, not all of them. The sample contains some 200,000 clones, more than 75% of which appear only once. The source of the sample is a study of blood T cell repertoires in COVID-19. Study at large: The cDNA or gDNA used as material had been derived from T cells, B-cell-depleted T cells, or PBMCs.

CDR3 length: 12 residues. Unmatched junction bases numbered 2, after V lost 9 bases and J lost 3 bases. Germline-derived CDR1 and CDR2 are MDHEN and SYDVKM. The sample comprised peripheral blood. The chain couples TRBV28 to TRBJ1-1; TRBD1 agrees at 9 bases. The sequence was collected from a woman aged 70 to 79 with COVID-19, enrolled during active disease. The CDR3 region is CASRTGDTEAFF. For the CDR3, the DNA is TGTGCCAGTAGGACAGGGGACACTGAAGCTTTCTTT.